Reported below is one TCR beta chain. Its antigen remains unidentified. The sample is drawn from a study of T cells after yellow fever vaccination. Study-wide background: Fractions of limited cellularity were prepared by means of SMART-Seq v4 Ultra Low Input.

In making TCR cDNA, 5'RACE template switching added a universal primer site and UMIs to it. TCRdb called the 5' RACE reads again in MiXCR, with one record for every CDR3 protein. The data show about 350,000 distinct CDR3 sequences, roughly 7.5% seen once. Study-wide points: A large majority of primary-vaccination clones showed up again after the booster (roughly 96% CD4, around 85% CD8). Relatively few clonotypes were ones that appeared in both CD4 and CD8 compartments.

Germline CDR1 reads SGHAT; CDR2 reads FQNNGV. The CDR3 is 16 residues long. V was clipped by 0 bases and J by 5 bases, with 15 bases between them. This chain connects TRBV11-2 to TRBJ2-3; D gene uncertain. The material was PBMCs, obtained about 49 days after the first yellow fever vaccination. This TCR was sampled from a young man who received the YFV17D yellow fever vaccine. This CDR3 reads CASSLELGRAVDTQYF. The DNA for the CDR3 is TGTGCCAGCAGCTTAGAGCTAGGAAGGGCGGTAGATACGCAGTATTTT.